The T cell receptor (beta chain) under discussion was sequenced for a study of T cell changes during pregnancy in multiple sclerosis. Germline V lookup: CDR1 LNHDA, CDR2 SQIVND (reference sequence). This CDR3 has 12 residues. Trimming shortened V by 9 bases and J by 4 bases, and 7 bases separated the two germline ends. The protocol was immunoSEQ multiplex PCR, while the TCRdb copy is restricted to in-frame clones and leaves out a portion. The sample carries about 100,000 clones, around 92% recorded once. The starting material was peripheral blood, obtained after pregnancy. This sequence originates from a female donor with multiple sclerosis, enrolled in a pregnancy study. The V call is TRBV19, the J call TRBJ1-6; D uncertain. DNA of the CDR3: TGTGCCAGCGGGATTTATAATTCACCCCTCCACTTT. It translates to CASGIYNSPLHF.